This TCR beta chain was captured by sequencing in a study of blood T cells in healthy people across ages. Study-wide results and caveats: Reliance upon unsorted PBMCs precluded definitive naive versus antigen-experienced comparison. It was held that the diversity estimates obtained from one million T cells were underestimates. Per-million-T-cell TCR beta diversity fell roughly linearly with age.

There were at least 5.5 micrograms of total RNA extracted from every sample. Combining a sample-barcoded 5' primer with a J-beta primer mix, a second PCR ran for roughly 7 to 11 cycles. TCRdb re-called the 5' RACE reads through MiXCR, storing one row per CDR3 protein. The data hold 1 million to 1.2 million distinct CDR3 sequences, with roughly two fifths observed a single time. Comment on this clonotype: Its target is not known.

This CDR3 is 12 amino acids long. V was trimmed by 2 bases and J by 5 bases, leaving 9 bases between them. Germline CDR1 is DFQATT and CDR2 is SNEGSKA (reference sequence). This sequence originates from a man aged 18 to 30 in good health. Sequencing was done on a sample of blood. The chain has TRBV20-1 and TRBJ1-2; D possibly corresponds to TRBD1 (5 bases). CDR3 residues: CSARPGGYGYTF. Written as DNA, the CDR3 is TGCAGTGCTAGACCCGGGGGGTATGGCTACACCTTC.